The 18 T cell receptor beta chains below all came from one sample that was sequenced in a study of T cell responses to AZD1222 COVID-19 vaccine. Some clones are missing from TCRdb's copy, which holds only in-frame ones; the method was immunoSEQ multiplex PCR. The sample has 95,000 to 150,000 clones, over 80% seen once. Sample: peripheral blood, taken on day 0 of AZD1222 vaccination. These receptor sequences come from an adult in good health.

The chain employs TRBV5-1 and TRBJ2-6; 7 nucleotides agree with TRBD2. Losses at the gene ends were 6 bases for V and 2 bases for J; bases not matched to a gene: 5. The CDR3 is made up of 15 amino acids. Per the germline V gene, CDR1 is SGHRS and CDR2 is YFSETQ. CDR3 region: CASTIAGAGANVLTF. The CDR3 bases are TGCGCCAGCACTATTGCGGGGGCTGGGGCCAACGTCCTGACTTTC.

CDR3 in amino acids: CASSSNPSGRLFEQFF. The CDR3 nucleotides read TGTGCCAGCAGCTCTAACCCTAGCGGGAGGCTTTTTGAGCAGTTCTTC. The genes are TRBV11-2 and TRBJ2-1; 11 bases are a match to TRBD2. This CDR3 comprises 16 residues. Germline CDR1 SGHAT, CDR2 FQNNGV. The V and J ends lost 4 bases and 9 bases, in that order; junction bases with no gene match: 11.

V usage is TRBV7-9 and J usage is TRBJ1-2; TRBD1 agrees at 7 bases. In germline, CDR1 is SEHNR, CDR2 FQNEAQ (reference sequence). J gave up 8 bases and V 7 bases, and 13 bases lay outside the gene matches. CDR3 length: 14 amino acids. This chain's CDR3 is CASTTSRQGGGYTF. In DNA form, the CDR3 reads TGTGCCAGCACGACTTCGAGACAGGGAGGAGGCTACACCTTC.

This clone was observed a handful of times. This sequence joins TRBV2 and TRBJ2-2, with unresolved D. V lost 6 bases and J lost 8, with 7 bases in between. The CDR3 totals 11 residues. Germline assignment: CDR1 SNHLY and CDR2 FYNNEI. The CDR3 DNA sequence: TGTGCCAGCAGAGCCCCTGGGGAGCTGTTTTTT. It specifies CASRAPGELFF.

The CDR3, as DNA: TGTGCCAGCAGCCTGGAAGCCGGGACTGAAGCTTTCTTT. Its translation: CASSLEAGTEAFF. J is TRBJ1-1 and V is TRBV2; D gene unclear. Germline CDR1 is SNHLY and CDR2 is FYNNEI. CDR3 length equals 13 residues. The V gene lost 6 bases and the J gene lost 5 bases, with 13 bases spanning the gap.

J is TRBJ2-1 and V is TRBV7-3; maybe TRBD2 (7 bases). V was cut by 5 bases and J by 8 bases, with 19 bases left in between. The CDR3 has 15 residues. Germline CDR1 and CDR2: SGHTA and FQGTGA. The CDR3 loop reads CASSTGGLAVDEQFF. In nucleotides, the CDR3 is TGTGCCAGCAGCACCGGGGGCCTAGCGGTAGATGAGCAGTTCTTC.

The rearrangement links TRBV19 to TRBJ1-6; no reliable D call. The length of the CDR3 is 14 residues. V gave up 6 bases and J gave up 8 bases, with 14 bases separating them. The V gene's germline CDR1 is LNHDA and CDR2 SQIVND (reference sequence). CDR3 nucleotides: TGTGCCAGTAGCAATCCTGGCAATTATTCACCCCTCCACTTT. It specifies CASSNPGNYSPLHF.

The rearrangement joins TRBV10-1 to TRBJ1-4; TRBD1 aligns across 7 bases. CDR1 and CDR2 from the germline V gene are WNHNN and SYGVQD (reference sequence). V dropped 0 bases and J dropped 7; count of bases not matched to a gene: 5. The CDR3 consists of 15 residues. DNA for the CDR3: TGCGCCAGCAGTGAGTCGGACAGGACTGGTGAAAAACTGTTTTTT. Protein sequence: CASSESDRTGEKLFF.

The chain couples TRBV30 to TRBJ1-4; maybe TRBD1 (6 bases). The CDR3 covers 14 residues. Trimming pared 1 base from V and 4 bases from J, leaving 10 bases between. Germline CDR1 is GTSNPN and CDR2 is SVGIG (reference sequence). This CDR3 is CAWSDRVLNEKLFF. The CDR3 nucleotides are TGTGCCTGGAGTGACAGGGTTCTTAATGAAAAACTGTTTTTT.

The CDR3 region has the DNA TGTGCCAGCAGTTTCCCTTTGGCTAGCGGGAGGGCCATCAATGAGCAGTTCTTC. This gives the protein CASSFPLASGRAINEQFF. The V gene is TRBV28, the J gene TRBJ2-1, with 12 bases fitting TRBD2. V gave up 3 bases and J gave up 6 bases; unmatched junction bases: 12. CDR1 and CDR2 from the germline V gene are MDHEN and SYDVKM. The CDR3 spans 18 residues.

The J gene is TRBJ1-2, the V gene TRBV2, with D uncertain. The germline V gene has CDR1 SNHLY and CDR2 FYNNEI. This CDR3 spans 13 amino acids. The V end was cut by 4 bases, the J end by 2 bases, with 8 bases between. CDR3 in amino acids: CASSVVGNYGYTF. The CDR3 bases are TGTGCCAGCAGTGTGGTAGGAAACTATGGCTACACCTTC.

This sequence joins TRBV28 and TRBJ1-4, with unresolved D. CDR3 length equals 13 residues. V was cut by 8 bases and J by 0 bases, with 7 bases left in between. Germline values: CDR1 MDHEN, CDR2 SYDVKM. CDR3: CASARATNEKLFF. The DNA for the CDR3 is TGTGCCAGCGCCCGGGCAACTAATGAAAAACTGTTTTTT.

This clone showed up just once. CDR3 bases: TGTGCCAGCAGCCCCAGTGGGGGGCGGTGGTATGGCTACACCTTC. As protein: CASSPSGGRWYGYTF. The chain recombines TRBV3-1 (or the pseudogene TRBV3-2) with TRBJ1-2; perhaps TRBD1 as D (6 bases). CDR3 length: 15 residues. The ends were cut back, 4 bases at V and 5 bases at J, with 17 bases in the middle. The germline V gene encodes CDR1 LGHDT and CDR2 YNNKEL (reference sequence).

The V gene is TRBV3-1 (or the pseudogene TRBV3-2), the J gene TRBJ2-6; TRBD1 is a possible D gene (6 bases). Trimming took 0 bases from V and 0 from J, leaving 21 bases between them. From germline, CDR1 is LGHDT and CDR2 YNNKEL (reference sequence). CDR3 length equals 21 residues. The DNA of the CDR3 is TGTGCCAGCAGCCAAGACCAGCTTCCGGGACACGGTCCCTCTGGGGCCAACGTCCTGACTTTC. This translates into CASSQDQLPGHGPSGANVLTF.

V is TRBV5-1 and J is TRBJ2-5; TRBD1 agrees at 7 bases. CDR1 is SGHRS, CDR2 YFSETQ, per germline. The CDR3 runs 16 residues. V lost 1 base to trimming and J lost 9 bases; unmatched junction nucleotides: 15. The CDR3 DNA follows: TGCGCCAGCAGCTTGTTAGCCACAGACAGGGATAGCGCCCAGTACTTC. It yields the protein CASSLLATDRDSAQYF. Looking up the rest from reference TRBV5-1 and TRBJ2-5 gives the full variable domain: KAGVTQTPRYLIKTRGQQVTLSCSPISGHRSVSWYQQTPGQGLQFLFEYFSETQRNKGNFPGRFSGRQFSNSRSEMNVSTLELGDSALYLCASSLLATDRDSAQYFGPGTRLLVL.

The chain has TRBV6-5 and TRBJ1-1; the D gene is possibly TRBD1 (6 bases). V was pared by 10 bases and J by 1 base, with 19 bases between. Germline loops: CDR1 MNHEY, CDR2 SVGAGI. The CDR3 totals 15 residues. CDR3 residues: CATTVPGHSNTEAFF. In DNA form, the CDR3 reads TGTGCCACCACCGTACCGGGACACTCGAACACTGAAGCTTTCTTT.

The gene calls are TRBV18 and TRBJ2-6; tentative D call: TRBD1 (6 bases). This CDR3 comprises 17 residues. From germline, CDR1 is KGHSH and CDR2 LQKENI. The ends were cut back, 5 bases at V and 8 bases at J, with 22 bases in the middle. The CDR3 is CASSSDRPYLLTNVLTF. CDR3 coding DNA: TGTGCCAGCTCATCCGACAGGCCCTACCTTTTAACCAACGTCCTGACTTTC.

The V call is TRBV3-1 (or the pseudogene TRBV3-2), the J call TRBJ1-1, with D possibly being TRBD1 (6 bases). V was cut by 1 base and J by 3 bases, with 9 bases left in between. CDR3 length equals 14 residues. Germline assignment: CDR1 LGHDT and CDR2 YNNKEL (reference sequence). The CDR3 bases are TGTGCCAGCAGCCAAGGGCAGGGGTACACTGAAGCTTTCTTT. Its protein product is CASSQGQGYTEAFF.